Listed here are 25 T cell receptor beta chains from one sample, sequenced in a study of early T cells in non-severe SARS-CoV-2 infection (dated by TCRdb to about 2021). Library generation was performed with 5' RACE. Sequencing took place on a NextSeq 500. TCRdb reprocessing: public reads trimmed at Q25 with fastp, clones called with MiXCR, in-frame beta chains kept. Merged by CDR3 protein, the rows form single entries marked with the most common genes and DNA. For this sample the table gives roughly 50,000 distinct CDR3 sequences, of which around 5.6% were detected only once. The biggest ten clones account for 4.5% of the sample. The source material was whole blood. The receptors were sampled from an adult who was a healthcare worker with PCR-confirmed SARS-CoV-2 infection or an uninfected control (not recorded which).

This clonotype showed up just a few times. V is TRBV28 and J is TRBJ2-7; D unresolved. From germline, CDR1 is MDHEN and CDR2 SYDVKM. V shed 3 bases and J shed 10 bases, with 16 bases lying between them. The CDR3 spans 13 residues. CDR3 region: CASSFLGLPLQYF. As DNA, the CDR3 is TGTGCCAGCAGTTTTTTAGGCCTTCCCCTTCAGTACTTC.

The sample holds many counts of this clonotype. The chain combines TRBV6-2 or TRBV6-3 with TRBJ1-5, with 11 nucleotides matching TRBD1. CDR1 and CDR2 from the germline V gene are MNHEY and SVGEGT. This CDR3 has 16 residues. V shed 2 bases and J 6 bases; nucleotides not matched to a gene: 6. CDR3 DNA sequence: TGTGCCAGCAGTTACGGACAGGGGGCGAGTTTTCAGCCCCAGCATTTT. Its translation is CASSYGQGASFQPQHF.

This clonotype has a count of ten or more. The CDR3 nucleotides read TGCGCCAGCAGCACGGACGGGGGGGACAATTCACCCCTCCACTTT. Translated, it gives CASSTDGGDNSPLHF. The chain uses TRBV5-1 and TRBJ1-6; D may be TRBD1 (5 bases). Per germline, CDR1 SGHRS and CDR2 YFSETQ. V lost 4 bases and J lost 7, with 15 bases in between. This CDR3 is built from 15 residues.

This clonotype was recorded many times. This chain links TRBV6-5 with TRBJ1-3, with D possibly being TRBD1 (5 bases). Trimming pared 6 bases from V and 8 bases from J, leaving 20 bases between. The germline CDR1 and CDR2 sequences are MNHEY and SVGAGI. The CDR3 spans 15 residues. The CDR3 DNA sequence: TGTGCCAGCAGCTCCGGGGTGATTGGGGCGGACACCATATATTTT. It translates to CASSSGVIGADTIYF.

In this sample, this clonotype turned up many times. The chain carries TRBV18 and TRBJ2-5, with D uncertain. V was trimmed by 1 base and J by 1 base, leaving 1 base between them. CDR3 length: 12 residues. CDR1 is KGHSH, CDR2 LQKENI, per germline. CDR3 coding DNA: TGTGCCAGCTCACCACGCCAAGAGACCCAGTACTTC. Protein sequence: CASSPRQETQYF.

This clonotype was seen more than once but under ten times. The gene calls are TRBV12-3 or TRBV12-4 and TRBJ2-5; no reliable D call. The V gene lost 5 bases and the J gene lost 5 bases, with 15 bases spanning the gap. CDR3 size: 14 residues. In DNA, the CDR3 is TGTGCCAGCAGTCCCGCGGACCGCCCGGAGACCCAGTACTTC. Amino acids: CASSPADRPETQYF.

This clonotype was observed many times. This CDR3 is CSAPRTSGRADAYNEQFF. DNA for the CDR3: TGCAGTGCGCCGCGGACTAGCGGGAGAGCCGACGCCTACAATGAGCAGTTCTTC. This rearrangement joins TRBV20-1 to TRBJ2-1, with 13 bases identical to TRBD2. This CDR3 region has 18 residues. Germline-derived CDR1 and CDR2 are DFQATT and SNEGSKA (reference sequence). V lost 6 bases and J lost 2; bases outside the gene matches: 13.

This clonotype was observed at least ten times. The chain employs TRBV30 and TRBJ2-1; no clear D gene. The CDR3 consists of 11 residues. Germline V gene data show CDR1 as GTSNPN and CDR2 as SVGIG (reference sequence). V was shortened by 3 bases and J by 5 bases, with 5 bases between the two germline ends. CDR3 protein: CAWSRNNEQFF. The CDR3 bases are TGTGCCTGGAGCCGAAACAATGAGCAGTTCTTC.

This clonotype showed up many times. The V call is TRBV7-3, the J call TRBJ2-5; 10 nucleotides align to TRBD2. In germline, CDR1 is SGHTA, CDR2 FQGTGA. The CDR3 spans 14 residues. V lost 6 bases, J lost 2 bases, and 3 bases stayed unmatched. Here the CDR3 DNA reads TGTGCCAGCAGGAGGACTAGCGGACAAGAGACCCAGTACTTC. This translates into CASRRTSGQETQYF.

This clonotype has a count of ten or more. The chain links TRBV20-1 to TRBJ1-2; D call uncertain. The length of the CDR3 is 11 residues. Germline-derived CDR1 and CDR2 are DFQATT and SNEGSKA (reference sequence). Trimming left V 6 bases short and J 3 bases short, with 8 bases between. Here the CDR3 reads CSAPGDYGYTF. CDR3 sequence (DNA): TGCAGTGCGCCGGGAGACTATGGCTACACCTTC.

This clonotype has more than one count but fewer than ten. The chain has TRBV24-1 and TRBJ2-1; D possibly uses TRBD1 or TRBD2 (5 bases each). This CDR3 region has 12 residues. The V end lost 9 bases, the J end lost 7 bases, and 12 bases lay between the germline ends. Germline assignment: CDR1 KGHDR and CDR2 SFDVKD. The chain's CDR3 is CATRGAVNEQFF. Written as DNA, the CDR3 is TGTGCCACCCGGGGCGCGGTTAATGAGCAGTTCTTC.

This clonotype was observed at least ten times. The J gene is TRBJ2-1, the V gene TRBV5-4; 8 bases are shared with TRBD2. CDR3 size: 15 residues. Germline values: CDR1 SGHNT, CDR2 YYREEE (reference sequence). V gave up 1 base and J gave up 8 bases; unmatched junction bases: 8. The CDR3 DNA follows: TGTGCCAGCAGCTTGCCCGGGGGGGCAAGAGATGAGCAGTTCTTC. Translated: CASSLPGGARDEQFF.

This clonotype was counted between two and nine times. The chain employs TRBV3-1 and TRBJ1-1; D remains ambiguous. V gave up 2 bases and J gave up 8 bases, with 9 bases separating them. There are 12 residues in the CDR3. CDR1 LGHDT and CDR2 YNNKEL come from the germline V gene (reference sequence). The CDR3 spells CASSQLGSEAFF. Written as DNA, the CDR3 is TGTGCCAGCAGCCAACTAGGCTCAGAAGCTTTCTTT.

In its sample, this clonotype was seen many times. The V call is TRBV30, the J call TRBJ2-3; 8 bases align to TRBD2. Trimming at V came to 2 bases and at J to 2 bases, leaving 6 bases not matched to a gene. The CDR3 has 15 amino acids. Germline V gene data show CDR1 as GTSNPN and CDR2 as SVGIG (reference sequence). The CDR3 coding sequence is TGTGCCTGGAGTCTAAAAGCGGGGGTCACAGATACGCAGTATTTT. It codes for CAWSLKAGVTDTQYF.

This clonotype was recorded many times. The genes are TRBV18 and TRBJ2-5; no firm D call. V was trimmed by 3 bases and J by 2 bases, leaving 4 bases between them. In germline, CDR1 is KGHSH, CDR2 LQKENI. This CDR3 is 12 amino acids long. CDR3 DNA sequence: TGTGCCAGCTCACCGAAGCAAGAGACCCAGTACTTC. Translating it yields CASSPKQETQYF.

This clonotype was seen many times. The CDR3 is CSTRQSVSGELFF. DNA of the CDR3: TGCAGCACTAGACAGTCTGTATCAGGGGAGCTGTTTTTT. The chain combines TRBV29-1 with TRBJ2-2; tentatively, D is TRBD1 or TRBD2 (5 bases each). The V gene's germline CDR1 is SQVTM and CDR2 ANQGSEA. V lost 8 bases and J lost 8, with 18 bases in between. CDR3 length equals 13 residues.

This clonotype was picked up a small number of times. The chain links TRBV30 to TRBJ2-1; D might be TRBD1 (5 bases). Trimming shortened V by 5 bases and J by 0 bases, and 14 bases separated the two germline ends. There are 15 residues in the CDR3. Germline lookup yields CDR1 GTSNPN and CDR2 SVGIG (reference sequence). The DNA for the CDR3 is TGTGCCTGGGCCCCAGGGTCAAGCTCCTACAATGAGCAGTTCTTC. Translated, it gives CAWAPGSSSYNEQFF.

This clonotype came up many times. The rearrangement links TRBV7-6 to TRBJ2-7; 9 positions match TRBD2. Trimming removed 1 base from V and 2 bases from J; junction bases left unmatched: 3. CDR1 and CDR2 from the germline V gene are SGHVS and FNYEAQ. CDR3 length: 15 amino acids. Here the CDR3 reads CASSLGRGRAYEQYF. The CDR3 DNA reads TGTGCCAGCAGCTTAGGCCGCGGGAGGGCCTACGAGCAGTACTTC. Full variable domain (missing parts from reference TRBV7-6 and TRBJ2-7): GAGVSQSPRYKVTKRGQDVALRCDPISGHVSLYWYRQALGQGPEFLTYFNYEAQQDKSGLPNDRFSAERPEGSISTLTIQRTEQRDSAMYRCASSLGRGRAYEQYFGPGTRLTVT.

The table lists this clonotype with many counts. The chain combines TRBV6-5 with TRBJ2-6; maybe TRBD1 (5 bases). Germline V gives CDR1 MNHEY, CDR2 SVGAGI. This CDR3 region has 16 residues. V was shortened by 5 bases and J by 1 base, with 12 bases between the two germline ends. Written as DNA, the CDR3 is TGTGCCAGCAGTGTCGCAGCAGGGTCTGGGGCCAACGTCCTGACTTTC. Its protein is CASSVAAGSGANVLTF.

This clonotype was detected once. This chain connects TRBV7-2 to TRBJ1-3; D may be TRBD1 (6 bases). Germline CDR1 reads SGHTA; CDR2 reads FQGNSA. Trimming left V 2 bases short and J 2 bases short, with 10 bases between. CDR3 length: 15 residues. The CDR3 nucleotides read TGTGCCAGCAGCTTAAGGGGGAGTACTGGAAACACCATATATTTT. Translated, it gives CASSLRGSTGNTIYF. Supplemented by reference TRBV7-2 and TRBJ1-3, the full variable domain reads GAGVSQSPSNKVTEKGKDVELRCDPISGHTALYWYRQSLGQGLEFLIYFQGNSAPDKSGLPSDRFSAERTGGSVSTLTIQRTQQEDSAVYLCASSLRGSTGNTIYFGEGSWLTVV.

Ten or more counts support this clonotype. V gene TRBV6-2 or TRBV6-3 combines with J gene TRBJ2-7; no clear D. The CDR3 covers 17 residues. Trimming took 2 bases from V and 5 from J, leaving 22 bases between them. Germline-derived CDR1 and CDR2 are MNHEY and SVGEGT. The CDR3 sequence is CASSYDPGRKYIDEQYF. Written as DNA, the CDR3 is TGTGCCAGCAGTTACGATCCCGGACGGAAGTACATCGACGAGCAGTACTTC.

Regarding this clonotype: A much larger clone lies a single base off, so this may be a read error. The J gene is TRBJ1-4, the V gene TRBV18; 7 bases match TRBD1. The CDR3 has 14 amino acids. Germline CDR1 is KGHSH and CDR2 is LQKENI. Here the CDR3 reads CTSSDLQGNEKLFF. The CDR3 nucleotides are TGTACCAGCTCAGACCTACAGGGGAATGAAAAACTGTTTTTT.

There are many counts of this clonotype. CDR3 DNA: TGTGCCAGCACCAAACCCCCGAAAAATGAGCAGTTCTTC. This codes for CASTKPPKNEQFF. The V call is TRBV6-5, the J call TRBJ2-1, with D unclear. The length of the CDR3 is 13 residues. The V and J ends lost 7 bases and 7 bases respectively, with 14 bases between them. Germline V CDR1 and CDR2: MNHEY, SVGAGI.

This clonotype was recorded a few times. This chain uses TRBV20-1 with TRBJ2-7; D not certain. The germline V gene encodes CDR1 DFQATT and CDR2 SNEGSKA (reference sequence). V was trimmed by 3 bases and J by 4 bases, leaving 10 bases between them. The CDR3 sequence is 12 residues long. DNA for the CDR3: TGCAGTGCTAGTAGTGGTTCGTACGAGCAGTACTTC. As protein: CSASSGSYEQYF.

This clonotype was observed a handful of times. V gene TRBV6-6 combines with J gene TRBJ1-2; D is uncertain. The CDR3 loop spans 12 amino acids. V lost 4 bases and J 4 bases, leaving 7 bases between the germline ends. Germline values: CDR1 MNHNY, CDR2 SVGAGI (reference sequence). Here the CDR3 DNA reads TGTGCCAGCAGTTCCGGGGTCTATGGCTACACCTTC. This encodes CASSSGVYGYTF.